This TCR beta chain was identified during a study of cytomegalovirus exposure and HLA in healthy donors. 13 Jbeta primers and 60 Vbeta primers were used for the PCR. Produced via immunoSEQ multiplex PCR; TCRdb's table is partial and in-frame only. The repertoire has about 160,000 clones, 82% of them found once; the top ten carry about 1.6%. The V and J ends lost 5 bases and 0 bases respectively, with 8 bases between them. Germline assignment: CDR1 GTSNPN and CDR2 SVGIG (reference sequence). The CDR3 spans 13 residues. The source is a girl aged 5 to 17 in good health and CMV-seropositive. Specimen: PBMCs. J is TRBJ1-3 and V is TRBV30, with D possibly being TRBD1 (6 bases). Here the CDR3 reads CAWHRASGNTIYF. The CDR3 DNA follows: TGTGCCTGGCACAGGGCCTCTGGAAACACCATATATTTT.